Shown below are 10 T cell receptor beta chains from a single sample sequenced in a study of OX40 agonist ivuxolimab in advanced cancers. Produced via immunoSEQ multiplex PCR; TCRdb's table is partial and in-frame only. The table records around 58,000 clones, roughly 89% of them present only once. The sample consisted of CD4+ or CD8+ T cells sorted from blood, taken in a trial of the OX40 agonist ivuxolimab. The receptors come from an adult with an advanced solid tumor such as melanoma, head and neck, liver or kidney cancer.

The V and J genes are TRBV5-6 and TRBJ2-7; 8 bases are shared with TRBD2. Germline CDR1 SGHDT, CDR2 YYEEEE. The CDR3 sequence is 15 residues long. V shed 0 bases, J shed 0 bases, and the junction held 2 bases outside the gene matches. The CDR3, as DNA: TGTGCCAGCAGCTTGGAGCGGGGGAGCTCCTACGAGCAGTACTTC. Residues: CASSLERGSSYEQYF.

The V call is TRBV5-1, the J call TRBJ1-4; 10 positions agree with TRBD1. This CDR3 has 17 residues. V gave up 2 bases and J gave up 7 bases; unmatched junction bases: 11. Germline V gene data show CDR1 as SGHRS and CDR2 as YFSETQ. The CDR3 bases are TGCGCCAGCAGCTTCTCCGGGACAGGGGAGTATGGTGAAAAACTGTTTTTT. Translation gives CASSFSGTGEYGEKLFF.

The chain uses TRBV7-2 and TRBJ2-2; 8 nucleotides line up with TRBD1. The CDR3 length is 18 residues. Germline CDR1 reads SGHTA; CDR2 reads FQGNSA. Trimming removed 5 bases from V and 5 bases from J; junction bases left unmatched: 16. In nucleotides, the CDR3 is TGTGCCAGCAGCCGTCCGGAACAGGGGGTATCGATTACCGGGGAGCTGTTTTTT. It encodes CASSRPEQGVSITGELFF. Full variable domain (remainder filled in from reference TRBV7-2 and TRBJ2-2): GAGVSQSPSNKVTEKGKDVELRCDPISGHTALYWYRQSLGQGLEFLIYFQGNSAPDKSGLPSDRFSAERTGGSVSTLTIQRTQQEDSAVYLCASSRPEQGVSITGELFFGEGSRLTVL.

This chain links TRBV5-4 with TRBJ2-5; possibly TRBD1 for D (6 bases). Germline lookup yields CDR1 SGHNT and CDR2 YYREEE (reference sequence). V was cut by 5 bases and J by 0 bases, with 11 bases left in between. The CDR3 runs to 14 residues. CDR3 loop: CASRDRRNQETQYF. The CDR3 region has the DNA TGTGCCAGCAGAGACAGGAGAAACCAAGAGACCCAGTACTTC.

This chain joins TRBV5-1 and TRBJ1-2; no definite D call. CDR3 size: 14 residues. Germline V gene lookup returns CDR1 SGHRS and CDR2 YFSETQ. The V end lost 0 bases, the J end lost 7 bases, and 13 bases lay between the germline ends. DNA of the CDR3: TGCGCCAGCAGCTTGGTTGGGCAGAGCATTGGCTACACCTTC. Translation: CASSLVGQSIGYTF.

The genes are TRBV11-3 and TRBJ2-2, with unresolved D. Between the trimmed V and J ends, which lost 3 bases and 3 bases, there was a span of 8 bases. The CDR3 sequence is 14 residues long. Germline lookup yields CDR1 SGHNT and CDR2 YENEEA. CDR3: CASSLDTDTGELFF. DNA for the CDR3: TGTGCCAGCAGCTTGGATACAGACACCGGGGAGCTGTTTTTT.

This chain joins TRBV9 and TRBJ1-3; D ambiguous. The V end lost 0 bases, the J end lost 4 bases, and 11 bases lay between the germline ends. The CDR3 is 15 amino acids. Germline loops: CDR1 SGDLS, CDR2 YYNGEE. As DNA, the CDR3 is TGTGCCAGCAGCGTAGTCGGAGGGTACGGAAACACCATATATTTT. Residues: CASSVVGGYGNTIYF.

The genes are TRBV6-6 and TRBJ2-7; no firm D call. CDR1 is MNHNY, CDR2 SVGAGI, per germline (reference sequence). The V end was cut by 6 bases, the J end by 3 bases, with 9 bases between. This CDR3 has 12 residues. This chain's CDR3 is CASSKKIYEQYF. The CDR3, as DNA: TGTGCCAGCAGCAAAAAGATCTACGAGCAGTACTTC.

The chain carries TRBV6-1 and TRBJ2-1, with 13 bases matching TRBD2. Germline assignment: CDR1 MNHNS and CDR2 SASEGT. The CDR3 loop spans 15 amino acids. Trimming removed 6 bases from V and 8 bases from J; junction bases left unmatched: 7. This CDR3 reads CASSRTSGSIDEQFF. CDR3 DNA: TGTGCCAGCAGCAGGACTAGCGGGAGTATCGATGAGCAGTTCTTC.

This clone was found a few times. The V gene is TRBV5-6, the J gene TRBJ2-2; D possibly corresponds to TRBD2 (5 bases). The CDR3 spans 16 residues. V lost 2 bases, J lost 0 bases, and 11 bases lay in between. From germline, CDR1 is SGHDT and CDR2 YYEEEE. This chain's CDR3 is CASSFRSGTNTGELFF. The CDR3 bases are TGTGCCAGCAGCTTTAGGTCGGGGACGAACACCGGGGAGCTGTTTTTT.